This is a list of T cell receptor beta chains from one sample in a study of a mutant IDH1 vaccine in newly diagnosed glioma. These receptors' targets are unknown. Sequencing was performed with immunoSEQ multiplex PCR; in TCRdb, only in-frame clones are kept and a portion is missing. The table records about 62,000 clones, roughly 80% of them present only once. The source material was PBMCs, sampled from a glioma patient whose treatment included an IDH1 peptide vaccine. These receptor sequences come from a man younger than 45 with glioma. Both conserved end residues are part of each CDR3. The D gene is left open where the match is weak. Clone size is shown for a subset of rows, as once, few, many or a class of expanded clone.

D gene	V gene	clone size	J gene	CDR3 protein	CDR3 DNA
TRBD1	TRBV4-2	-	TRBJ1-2	CASSREQGARGYTF	TGTGCCAGCAGCCGAGAACAGGGGGCGAGAGGCTACACCTTC
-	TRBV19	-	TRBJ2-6	CASKLSEAGANVLTF	TGTGCCAGTAAATTATCCGAAGCTGGGGCCAACGTCCTGACTTTC
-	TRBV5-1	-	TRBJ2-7	CASSLGMDNSYEQYF	TGCGCCAGCAGCTTGGGGATGGACAACTCCTACGAGCAGTACTTC
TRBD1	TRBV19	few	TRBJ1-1	CASGGQGSGRQAFF	TGTGCCAGTGGGGGACAGGGGAGTGGAAGGCAAGCTTTCTTT
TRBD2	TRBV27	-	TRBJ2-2	CASSVFSGGNTGELFF	TGTGCCAGCAGTGTCTTTAGCGGGGGCAACACCGGGGAGCTGTTTTTT
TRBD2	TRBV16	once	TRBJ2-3	CASSHSRSGGKDTQYF	TGTGCCAGCAGCCATTCCCGTAGCGGGGGCAAAGATACGCAGTATTTT
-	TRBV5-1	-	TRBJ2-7	CASSLESRTYEQYF	TGCGCCAGCAGCTTGGAGAGCAGGACCTACGAGCAGTACTTC
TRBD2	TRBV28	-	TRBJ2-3	CASSPPGLAGFTDTQYF	TGTGCCAGCAGTCCACCGGGACTAGCGGGGTTCACAGATACGCAGTATTTT
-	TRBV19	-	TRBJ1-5	CASSIDLRQGTRGSRNQPQHF	TGTGCCAGTAGTATAGATCTCCGGCAAGGAACCAGGGGTAGTCGTAATCAGCCCCAGCATTTT
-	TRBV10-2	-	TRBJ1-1	CASRRTDRLVPNTEAFF	TGCGCCAGCAGAAGGACAGACCGCCTCGTGCCGAACACTGAAGCTTTCTTT
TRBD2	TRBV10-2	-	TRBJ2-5	CASSGSLAGQETQYF	TGCGCCAGCAGTGGATCGCTAGCGGGGCAAGAGACCCAGTACTTC
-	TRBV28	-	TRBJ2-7	CASRSGPRGDYEQYF	TGTGCCAGCAGATCGGGACCAAGGGGTGACTACGAGCAGTACTTC
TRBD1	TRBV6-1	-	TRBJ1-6	CASSEAPGQGYNSPLHF	TGTGCCAGCAGTGAAGCACCGGGACAGGGGTATAATTCACCCCTCCACTTT
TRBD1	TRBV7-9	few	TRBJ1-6	CASSLGQGFYNSPLHF	TGTGCCAGCAGCTTAGGACAGGGGTTTTATAATTCACCCCTCCACTTT
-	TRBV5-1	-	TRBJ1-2	CASSSRTDPYGYTF	TGCGCCAGCAGCTCCCGAACCGACCCGTATGGCTACACCTTC
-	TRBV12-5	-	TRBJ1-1	CASGPPRGGAAEAFF	TGTGCTAGTGGTCCCCCTCGGGGGGGTGCGGCTGAAGCTTTCTTT
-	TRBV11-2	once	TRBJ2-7	CASSPGTSYEQYF	TGTGCCAGCAGCCCAGGTACATCCTACGAGCAGTACTTC
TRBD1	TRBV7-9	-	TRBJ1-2	CASSSAGTGPRYGYTF	TGTGCCAGCAGCTCTGCGGGGACAGGGCCTAGATATGGCTACACCTTC
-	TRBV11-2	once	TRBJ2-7	CASSLAGRMSHEQYF	TGTGCCAGCAGCTTGGCCGGACGGATGAGCCACGAGCAGTACTTC
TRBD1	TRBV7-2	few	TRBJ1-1	CASSYQTGVTEAFF	TGTGCCAGCAGCTACCAGACAGGGGTCACTGAAGCTTTCTTT
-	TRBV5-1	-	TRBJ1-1	CASRKGGAVNTEAFF	TGCGCCAGCAGAAAAGGGGGGGCGGTGAACACTGAAGCTTTCTTT
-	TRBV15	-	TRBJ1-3	CATSREQGNTIYF	TGTGCCACCAGCAGAGAACAGGGAAACACCATATATTTT
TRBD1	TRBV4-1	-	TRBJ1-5	CASSQDRKTGEVGGQPQHF	TGCGCCAGCAGCCAAGATAGAAAGACAGGGGAAGTCGGGGGCCAGCCCCAGCATTTT
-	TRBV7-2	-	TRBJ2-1	CASSSAQGNNEQFF	TGTGCCAGCAGCTCCGCCCAAGGGAACAATGAGCAGTTCTTC
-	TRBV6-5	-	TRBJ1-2	CASSPYGGRGYGYTF	TGTGCCAGCAGCCCTTATGGGGGGAGAGGCTATGGCTACACCTTC